This T cell receptor (beta chain) was sequenced during a study of blood T cell repertoires in COVID-19. Whole-study context: Donors in the United States, Italy and Spain gave samples during acute or convalescent COVID-19.

The table came from immunoSEQ multiplex PCR; TCRdb's copy has only in-frame clones and leaves some out. The sample has 230,000 or so clones, about 85% seen once. With 2 bases removed from V and 1 base from J, the gap between germline ends came to 15 bases. The CDR3 sequence is 16 residues long. Germline CDR1 reads SEHNR; CDR2 reads FQNEAQ (reference sequence). The V call is TRBV7-9, the J call TRBJ2-7; D is undetermined. This receptor was taken from a woman younger than 45 who had recovered from COVID-19. The sequencing input was PBMCs or T cells enriched from blood (not recorded which). The CDR3 nucleotides read TGTGCCAGCAGCTTATTGACTGACGGAAAGTCCTACGAGCAGTACTTC. Translation: CASSLLTDGKSYEQYF.